The 18 T cell receptor beta chains below were found in one sample sequenced in a study of radiation and T cells in renal cell carcinoma. Time point specified: baseline pretreatment blood. The treatment: 15 Gy SBRT to primary tumor, nephrectomy 4 weeks later. Assay used: immunoSEQ multiplex PCR; TCRdb lists only in-frame clones, some missing. The sample shows about 59,000 clones, about three quarters of them seen only once. Sample: blood, taken from a patient whose treatment included radiotherapy and nephrectomy. All receptors derive from a man between 60 and 75 years old with renal cell carcinoma.

The V and J genes are TRBV4-3 and TRBJ1-3, with D possibly matching TRBD1 (5 bases). The germline gives CDR1 LGHNA, CDR2 YSLEER. The CDR3 covers 14 residues. V was trimmed by 3 bases and J by 8 bases, leaving 14 bases between them. The CDR3 nucleotides are TGCGCCAGCAGCCAGACAGATCTCGGGGACACCATATATTTT. It translates to CASSQTDLGDTIYF.

The chain joins TRBV21-1 to TRBJ1-1; TRBD1 is the table's D call, not checked against the DNA. TRBV21-1 is listed as a pseudogene. The CDR3 sequence is 15 residues long. Written as DNA, the CDR3 is TGTGCCAGCAGCAACCAGGGACACCCGAACACTGAAGCTTTCTTT. Translated: CASSNQGHPNTEAFF.

The chain links TRBV2 to TRBJ2-7; D gene uncertain. Per the germline V gene, CDR1 is SNHLY and CDR2 is FYNNEI. V lost 6 bases and J lost 4, with 4 bases in between. There are 10 residues in the CDR3. CDR3 region: CASRVYEQYF. CDR3 nucleotide sequence: TGTGCCAGCAGGGTTTACGAGCAGTACTTC. Together with reference TRBV2 and TRBJ2-7, the CDR3 gives the full variable domain: EPEVTQTPSHQVTQMGQEVILRCVPISNHLYFYWYRQILGQKVEFLVSFYNNEISEKSEIFDDQFSVERPDGSNFTLKIRSTKLEDSAMYFCASRVYEQYFGPGTRLTVT.

V and J are TRBV28 and TRBJ2-1; TRBD2 matches at 11 bases. The V and J ends lost 4 bases and 7 bases, in that order; junction bases with no gene match: 9. Germline V gene data show CDR1 as MDHEN and CDR2 as SYDVKM. The CDR3 is 16 residues long. CDR3 sequence: CASSWPGLAGGNEQFF. CDR3 bases: TGTGCCAGCAGTTGGCCCGGGCTAGCGGGAGGTAATGAGCAGTTCTTC.

The chain carries TRBV6-5 and TRBJ1-6; D perhaps matches TRBD1 (5 bases). Trimming shortened V by 8 bases and J by 7 bases, and 15 bases separated the two germline ends. The length of the CDR3 is 14 residues. Per the germline V gene, CDR1 is MNHEY and CDR2 is SVGAGI. CDR3 bases: TGTGCCAGCGGCCCCGACAGAATCAATTCACCCCTCCACTTT. Translating it yields CASGPDRINSPLHF.

This clone was counted between two and nine times. The chain combines TRBV9 with TRBJ2-7; D may be TRBD2 (6 bases). The CDR3 has 19 amino acids. From germline, CDR1 is SGDLS and CDR2 YYNGEE. Trimming shortened V by 4 bases and J by 0 bases, and 26 bases separated the two germline ends. CDR3 in amino acids: CASSSTTRGGTHNSYEQYV. As DNA, the CDR3 is TGTGCCAGCAGCTCCACGACACGTGGGGGGACCCATAACTCCTACGAGCAGTACGTC.

The chain employs TRBV20-1 and TRBJ1-2; D gene ambiguous. The germline V and J ends were trimmed by 4 bases and 8 bases, with 11 bases remaining between them. Germline lookup yields CDR1 DFQATT and CDR2 SNEGSKA (reference sequence). CDR3 length: 11 amino acids. CDR3 loop: CSATVGPGYTF. As DNA, the CDR3 is TGCAGTGCTACGGTTGGCCCCGGCTACACCTTC.

This chain connects TRBV7-9 to TRBJ2-7, with 14 bases identical to TRBD2. The CDR3 runs to 13 residues. V shed 8 bases, J shed 4 bases, and the junction held 1 base outside the gene matches. The V gene's germline CDR1 is SEHNR and CDR2 FQNEAQ (reference sequence). CDR3 bases: TGTGCCAGCGGGACTAGCGGGAGTTACGAGCAGTACGTC. This codes for CASGTSGSYEQYV.

V usage is TRBV28 and J usage is TRBJ1-2; TRBD1 agrees at 8 bases. Germline lookup yields CDR1 MDHEN and CDR2 SYDVKM. J was trimmed by 4 bases and V by 2 bases; bases with no gene match: 6. The CDR3 loop spans 15 amino acids. The CDR3 sequence is CASSLTGGRGYGYTF. The CDR3 bases are TGTGCCAGCAGTTTAACAGGGGGGCGGGGCTATGGCTACACCTTC.

This chain connects TRBV9 to TRBJ2-1; 7 nucleotides align to TRBD2. The V gene end was trimmed by 3 bases and the J gene end by 10 bases; junction bases not matched to a gene: 7. Germline V gene lookup returns CDR1 SGDLS and CDR2 YYNGEE. The CDR3 has 13 residues. CDR3 in DNA: TGTGCCAGCAGCGCCGGACTAGGATCGGAGCAGTTCTTC. As protein: CASSAGLGSEQFF.

The chain carries TRBV7-9 and TRBJ2-5, with 9 nucleotides matching TRBD1. Per germline, CDR1 SEHNR and CDR2 FQNEAQ (reference sequence). The CDR3 covers 15 residues. V was pared by 6 bases and J by 5 bases, with 10 bases of the junction left unmatched. This CDR3 is CASSLLQGALETQYF. For the CDR3, the DNA is TGTGCCAGCAGTCTCCTACAGGGGGCTCTGGAGACCCAGTACTTC.

The rearrangement joins TRBV19 to TRBJ1-3; D is unresolved. Germline CDR1 LNHDA, CDR2 SQIVND (reference sequence). This CDR3 region has 14 residues. Trimming shortened V by 7 bases and J by 0 bases, and 10 bases separated the two germline ends. CDR3: CASTPQISGNTIYF. CDR3 coding DNA: TGTGCCAGTACTCCCCAGATCTCTGGAAACACCATATATTTT.

The V call is TRBV21-1, the J call TRBJ2-7; the table's TRBD1 call for D was not verified on the DNA. TRBV21-1 is classified as a pseudogene. The CDR3 sequence is 17 residues long. CDR3 DNA sequence: TGTGCCAGCAGCAGGAACGTGACAGGGAGGATCACCTACGAGCAGTACGTC. Amino acid sequence: CASSRNVTGRITYEQYV.

The chain combines TRBV7-9 with TRBJ2-1, with a weak D call TRBD1 (6 bases). The CDR3 is 15 amino acids. The ends were cut back, 6 bases at V and 8 bases at J, with 20 bases in the middle. Germline V gene data show CDR1 as SEHNR and CDR2 as FQNEAQ (reference sequence). The CDR3 reads CASRPGDRLFDEQFF. The CDR3 nucleotides read TGTGCCAGCAGGCCAGGGGACCGTCTATTCGATGAGCAGTTCTTC.

This chain uses TRBV7-8 with TRBJ2-3; TRBD1 matches 7 bases. The CDR3 has 15 amino acids. Germline CDR1 SGHVS, CDR2 FQNEAQ. J was trimmed by 2 bases and V by 2 bases; bases with no gene match: 4. The CDR3 bases are TGTGCCAGCAGCTTAATAGGGGGCCCCACAGATACGCAGTATTTT. This gives the protein CASSLIGGPTDTQYF.

The V call is TRBV29-1, the J call TRBJ2-4; perhaps D is TRBD1 or TRBD2 (5 bases each). This CDR3 spans 12 amino acids. Germline V gene lookup returns CDR1 SQVTM and CDR2 ANQGSEA. V shed 3 bases and J shed 7 bases, with 10 bases lying between them. For the CDR3, the DNA is TGCAGCGTTGATGTCGGGGCGAACATTCAGTACTTC. Residues: CSVDVGANIQYF.

This clone was observed a few times. The chain recombines TRBV4-1 with TRBJ2-1; D is unresolved. This CDR3 is 14 amino acids long. The germline CDR1 and CDR2 sequences are MGHRA and YSYEKL. Trimming pared 6 bases from V and 6 bases from J, leaving 15 bases between. CDR3 sequence (DNA): TGCGCCAGCAGACTCGGACCTACGTCCAATGAGCAGTTCTTC. Translated: CASRLGPTSNEQFF.

The CDR3 region is CASSLDLNVGSGLNTGELFF. CDR3 coding DNA: TGTGCCAGCAGCTTAGATCTTAATGTGGGTAGCGGGCTTAACACCGGGGAGCTGTTTTTT. The rearrangement links TRBV11-2 to TRBJ2-2; 7 bases fit TRBD2. The CDR3 is 20 residues long. Unmatched junction bases numbered 15, after V lost 0 bases and J lost 2 bases. The germline V gene has CDR1 SGHAT and CDR2 FQNNGV.